The present entry profiles one TCR beta chain with its context. Its specificity is unknown. This sample's time point: peripheral blood 6 weeks after treatment start. Each patient presented with locally advanced or metastatic urothelial carcinoma. With 6 bases removed from V and 4 bases from J, the gap between germline ends came to 19 bases. This CDR3 spans 16 amino acids. Germline V lookup: CDR1 LNHDA, CDR2 SQIVND (reference sequence). Generated by immunoSEQ multiplex PCR, the TCRdb table keeps only in-frame clones and is missing some. The table records around 100,000 clones, approximately 89% of them present only once. The source of the sample is a study of PD-L1 blockade in urothelial cancer. At the level of the study: Prior chemotherapy ranged from 0 to 3 regimens per patient.

Study findings and constraints: Blood clones associated with the tumor expanded more at 3 weeks in durable-benefit patients.

This specimen consisted of PBMCs, obtained around atezolizumab (anti-PD-L1) treatment. V and J are TRBV19 and TRBJ1-3; D is unresolved. The receptor was isolated from a man aged 60 to 75 with urothelial cancer. CDR3 in amino acids: CASSRETGLYGNTIYF. In DNA form, the CDR3 reads TGTGCCAGTAGCAGAGAGACGGGTCTCTACGGAAACACCATATATTTT.